This T cell receptor (beta chain) was identified during a study of shared clonotypes between healthy human individuals. Assay: immunoSEQ multiplex PCR; the TCRdb copy retains only in-frame clones and omits some. The sample includes over 850,000 clones, about 80% seen only once; the top ten take 0.5% to 0.65%. About this clone: As yet, its antigen is unknown.

General study findings and limits: Roughly 4.7% was the fraction of naive CD4 clonotypes found shared across a few donors.

Sequencing was carried out using memory CD4+ T cells from PBMCs. As to subset: CD45RA-negative fraction. This receptor was identified in a man between 18 and 35 years old in good health. Some clones in this sample may be carry-over from other donors' samples.

As DNA, the CDR3 is TGTGCAAGCCTCACCGGGACAGGCCGCGACGAGCAGTACTTC. Protein product: CASLTGTGRDEQYF. V is TRBV30 and J is TRBJ2-5; 8 bases fit TRBD1. TRBJ2-7 matches the DNA end more closely, so the J call is doubtful. This CDR3 has 14 amino acids. Germline V CDR1 and CDR2: GTSNPN, SVGIG (reference sequence).